This is a list of T cell receptor beta chains from one sample in a study of post-analysis software for immune sequencing data. TCRdb independently ran MiXCR on the PCR reads; one entry per CDR3 protein. In the table there are about 620,000 distinct CDR3 sequences, roughly 45% of which are singletons. Input material: blood. All receptors derive from a girl between 5 and 17 years old with multiple sclerosis. The CDR3 runs from the conserved cysteine through the conserved F or W. D genes are given only for firm matches. Size values are once, few and many counts, or a class for expanded clones, and some rows have none.

cdr3_nt	cdr3_aa	j_call	v_call	d_call	clone_size
TGTGCCAGCAGCTTGTCAGGGACGTACTATGGCTACACCTTC	CASSLSGTYYGYTF	TRBJ1-2	TRBV5-4	NA	few
TGTGCCAGCAGCCAAGATGGGTGGGGCAGACCTTACACAGATACGCAGTATTTT	CASSQDGWGRPYTDTQYF	TRBJ2-3	TRBV4-2	NA	NA
TGCAGTGTCAGGAGTCGGGTCCAGGAGACCCAGTACTTC	CSVRSRVQETQYF	TRBJ2-5	TRBV20-1	NA	few
TGTGCCAGCAGTTACGGGACAGAGAGCTACGAGCAGTACTTC	CASSYGTESYEQYF	TRBJ2-7	TRBV6-5	TRBD1	NA
TGCGCCAGCAGCCAAGGCCGGCTAGCGGGAGATTCGAATGAGCAGTTCTTC	CASSQGRLAGDSNEQFF	TRBJ2-1	TRBV4-1	TRBD2	few
TGTGCCAGCAGCCCCCCGGGGGATCCAAACGAGCAGTACTTC	CASSPPGDPNEQYF	TRBJ2-7	TRBV7-3	NA	few
TGCAGCGTCGCCGGGGATGATACGCAGTATTTT	CSVAGDDTQYF	TRBJ2-3	TRBV29-1	NA	many
TGCAGCGTTGTTAACCTCGGCGGGGAGCTGTTTTTT	CSVVNLGGELFF	TRBJ2-2	TRBV29-1	NA	NA
TGTGCCAGCAGTTTATGGCAGGGGGACCAGCCCCAGCATTTT	CASSLWQGDQPQHF	TRBJ1-5	TRBV28	TRBD1	few
TGCAGCGTTGGGGCAAGGGCCAAAGAGACCCAGTACTTC	CSVGARAKETQYF	TRBJ2-5	TRBV29-1	NA	NA
TGCAGCGCTGTAGGCTGGGGCTCTGGGGCCAACGTCCTGACTTTC	CSAVGWGSGANVLTF	TRBJ2-6	TRBV29-1	NA	few
TGTGCCAGCAGTTACTCGAAACTTCAATACAATGAGCAGTTCTTC	CASSYSKLQYNEQFF	TRBJ2-1	TRBV6-5	NA	few
TGCAGTGCTAGGAATCCCTCCTACAATGAGCAGTTCTTC	CSARNPSYNEQFF	TRBJ2-1	TRBV20-1	NA	few
TGTGCCAGCAGCTCCCGTGGACTAGCGGGAGGGTCCTCCTACAATGAGCAGTTCTTC	CASSSRGLAGGSSYNEQFF	TRBJ2-1	TRBV7-2	TRBD2	few
TGTGCCAGTAGTGTCCCGGGACTACTTTACAATGAGCAGTTCTTC	CASSVPGLLYNEQFF	TRBJ2-1	TRBV19	TRBD2	NA
TGTGCCACCAGTGACGTAACAGACAATGAGCAGTTCTTC	CATSDVTDNEQFF	TRBJ2-1	TRBV24-1	NA	NA
TGTGCCAGCAGTTACTCGAAGACGGGCGCTAACTATGGCTACACCTTC	CASSYSKTGANYGYTF	TRBJ1-2	TRBV6-6	NA	NA
TGTGCCAGCAGCTTTGACCTCCCACCGTACGAGCAGTACTTC	CASSFDLPPYEQYF	TRBJ2-7	TRBV7-6	NA	few
TGCAGTGCTAGAAAGGAAGGGACTAGCGGATACAATGAGCAGTTCTTC	CSARKEGTSGYNEQFF	TRBJ2-1	TRBV20-1	TRBD2	NA